The sequence of this T cell receptor beta chain was determined in a study of control samples from healthy donors and cancer patients. Germline V CDR1 and CDR2: SGHNT, YYREEE (reference sequence). There are 12 residues in the CDR3. V was cut by 1 base and J by 12 bases, with 14 bases left in between. The protocol was immunoSEQ multiplex PCR, while the TCRdb copy is restricted to in-frame clones and leaves out a portion. The top ten hold around 6% of the sample, which has 78,000 or so clones, 70% to 90% seen once. The chain has TRBV5-4 and TRBJ2-7; weak D call: TRBD1 (6 bases). The origin of this receptor is a woman in her forties or fifties in good health. The source material was blood. CDR3 sequence: CASSLSSRDTYF. Written as DNA, the CDR3 is TGTGCCAGCAGCTTGAGTTCCCGGGACACGTACTTC. Looking up the rest from reference TRBV5-4 and TRBJ2-7 gives the full variable domain: ETGVTQSPTHLIKTRGQQVTLRCSSQSGHNTVSWYQQALGQGPQFIFQYYREEENGRGNFPPRFSGLQFPNYSSELNVNALELDDSALYLCASSLSSRDTYFGPGTRLTVT.